This T cell receptor (beta chain) was recorded in a study of cytomegalovirus exposure and HLA in healthy donors. General study findings and limits: First-cohort TCR clusters tended to co-occur in the approximately 110 validation repertoires, a later analysis found.

Germline V lookup: CDR1 GTSNPN, CDR2 SVGIG (reference sequence). This CDR3 contains 13 residues. Trimming removed 1 base from V and 5 bases from J; junction bases left unmatched: 3. Comment on this clone: The target antigen is unknown.

Sequencing used immunoSEQ multiplex PCR; TCRdb keeps in-frame clones, though not all of them. The sample holds over 250,000 clones, 65% to 90% seen once. The TCR sequence derives from a woman between 18 and 29 years old in good health and CMV-seronegative. The chain has TRBV30 and TRBJ2-5; TRBD2 matches 8 bases. The sample was PBMCs. This CDR3 is CAWSGLASETQYF. DNA for the CDR3: TGTGCCTGGAGTGGACTAGCGTCGGAGACCCAGTACTTC.